In this sample, the clone carrying this TCR beta chain turned up a few times. These data are taken from a study of T and B cells in COVID-19 patients. Trimming cost V 8 bases and J 3 bases, with 10 bases left between them. The CDR3 contains 12 residues. Germline lookup yields CDR1 ENHRY and CDR2 SYGVKD. Blood genomic DNA input for TRB amplification was about 240-550 ng. Multiplex PCR with BIOMED2 TRB-A/B primer pools amplified TRB rearrangements. TCRdb itself ran the multiplex PCR reads through MiXCR, one entry per CDR3 protein. The sample yields approximately 3,200 distinct CDR3 sequences, roughly 24% seen once.

Sequenced sample: blood. This rearrangement joins TRBV10-3 to TRBJ1-1, with D hard to call. This clonotype was obtained from a human donor with active COVID-19. CDR3 sequence reads: CAIGQTYTEAFF. The CDR3 DNA reads as TGTGCCATCGGGCAGACTTACACTGAAGCTTTCTTT.